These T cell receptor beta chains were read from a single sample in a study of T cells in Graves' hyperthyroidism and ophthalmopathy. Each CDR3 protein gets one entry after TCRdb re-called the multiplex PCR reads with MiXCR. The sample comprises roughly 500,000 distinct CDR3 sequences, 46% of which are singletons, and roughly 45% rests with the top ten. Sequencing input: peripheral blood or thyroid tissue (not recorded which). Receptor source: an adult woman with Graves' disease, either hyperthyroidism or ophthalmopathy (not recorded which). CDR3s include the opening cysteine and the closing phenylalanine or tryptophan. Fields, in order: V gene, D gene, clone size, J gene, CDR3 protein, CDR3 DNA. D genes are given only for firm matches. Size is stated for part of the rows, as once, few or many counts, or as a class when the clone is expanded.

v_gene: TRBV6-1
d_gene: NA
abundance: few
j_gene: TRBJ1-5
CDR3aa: CASLRPTSFNSNQPQHF
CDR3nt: TGTGCCAGCCTAAGGCCCACAAGTTTCAATAGCAATCAGCCCCAGCATTTT

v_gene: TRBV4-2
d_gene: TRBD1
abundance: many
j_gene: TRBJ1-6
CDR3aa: CASSQDSSDRVISPLHF
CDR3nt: TGTGCCAGCAGCCAAGATTCGTCGGACAGGGTGATTTCACCCCTCCACTTT

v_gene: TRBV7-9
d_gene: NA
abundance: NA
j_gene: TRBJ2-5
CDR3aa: CASSLERREAETQYF
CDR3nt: TGTGCCAGCAGCTTAGAGCGCAGGGAGGCGGAGACCCAGTACTTC

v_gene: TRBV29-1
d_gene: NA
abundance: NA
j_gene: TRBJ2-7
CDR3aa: CSVRTGQRSSYEQYF
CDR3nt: TGCAGCGTCCGAACGGGACAAAGGAGCTCCTACGAGCAGTACTTC

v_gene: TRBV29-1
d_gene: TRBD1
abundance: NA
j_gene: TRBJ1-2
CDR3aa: CSVDGTEVNYGYTF
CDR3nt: TGCAGCGTTGACGGGACAGAAGTAAACTATGGCTACACCTTC

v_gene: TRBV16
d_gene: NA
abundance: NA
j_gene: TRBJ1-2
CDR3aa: CASSRGGTHGYTF
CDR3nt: TGTGCCAGCAGCCGGGGGGGGACTCATGGCTACACCTTC

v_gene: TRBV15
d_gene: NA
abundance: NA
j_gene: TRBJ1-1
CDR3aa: CATSREAGRGAFF
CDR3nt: TGTGCCACCAGCAGAGAGGCTGGCAGGGGAGCTTTCTTT

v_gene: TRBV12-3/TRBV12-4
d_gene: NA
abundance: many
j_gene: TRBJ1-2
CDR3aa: CASTPLRNYGYTF
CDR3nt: TGTGCCAGCACCCCACTTCGAAACTATGGCTACACCTTC

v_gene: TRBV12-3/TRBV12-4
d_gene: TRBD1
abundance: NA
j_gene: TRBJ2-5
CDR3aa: CASSLMAPTGGTQYF
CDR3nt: TGTGCCAGCAGTTTAATGGCACCGACAGGGGGGACCCAGTACTTC

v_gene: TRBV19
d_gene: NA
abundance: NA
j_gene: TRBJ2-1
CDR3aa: CASSRGPWLEQFF
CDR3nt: TGTGCCAGTAGTAGGGGGCCATGGTTAGAGCAGTTCTTC